Presented here are 5 T cell receptor beta chains from one specimen sequenced in a study of blood T cell repertoires in COVID-19. TCRdb's table, derived via immunoSEQ multiplex PCR, lists solely in-frame clones and lacks some. This table holds roughly 230,000 clones, 65% to 90% found once. The source material was peripheral blood. Every receptor here comes from a woman aged 45 to 65 with acute or convalescent COVID-19.

This chain joins TRBV11-2 and TRBJ2-7, with 10 bases matching TRBD2. The length of the CDR3 is 14 residues. V lost 5 bases to trimming and J lost 5 bases; unmatched junction nucleotides: 6. Germline CDR1 SGHAT, CDR2 FQNNGV. The CDR3 bases are TGTGCCAGCAGCCCTGGGACTAGCGTTGACGAGCAGTACTTC. As protein: CASSPGTSVDEQYF.

V gene TRBV19 combines with J gene TRBJ1-4; 8 nucleotides line up with TRBD1. Germline V lookup: CDR1 LNHDA, CDR2 SQIVND (reference sequence). The CDR3 spans 16 residues. With 5 bases clipped from V and 6 bases from J, the junction kept 11 bases outside the gene matches. The CDR3 loop is CASSRLPGQADEKLFF. The DNA of the CDR3 is TGTGCCAGTAGTCGTCTTCCGGGACAGGCGGATGAAAAACTGTTTTTT.

The chain has TRBV5-1 and TRBJ1-5; D gene ambiguous. The germline gives CDR1 SGHRS, CDR2 YFSETQ. The CDR3 consists of 13 residues. V lost 0 bases and J 7 bases, leaving 8 bases between the germline ends. The DNA of the CDR3 is TGCGCCAGCAGCTTGGGTGGGAGCCAGCCCCAGCATTTT. This codes for CASSLGGSQPQHF.

The chain links TRBV5-8 to TRBJ1-1; weak D call: TRBD1 (6 bases). Germline V gene data show CDR1 as SGHTS and CDR2 as YDEGEE. V was pared by 4 bases and J by 4 bases, with 11 bases between. The CDR3 totals 13 residues. The CDR3, as DNA: TGTGCCAGCAGCGCATACAGGGTCACTGAAGCTTTCTTT. It codes for CASSAYRVTEAFF.

This clone was observed a few times. The CDR3: CASSFRSSQETQYF. The CDR3 DNA reads TGTGCCAGCAGTTTTCGTAGCTCCCAAGAGACCCAGTACTTC. The chain links TRBV28 to TRBJ2-5; the D is unclear. CDR1 and CDR2 (germline): MDHEN, SYDVKM. Trimming shortened V by 3 bases and J by 1 base, and 9 bases separated the two germline ends. The CDR3 is 14 residues long.